The clone carrying this TCR beta chain occurred a few times. The data derive from a study of T cells of healthy individuals. TCRdb analysed the 5' RACE reads with MiXCR anew, one entry per CDR3 protein. The data contain approximately 100,000 distinct CDR3 sequences, roughly 18% of them singletons. CDR3 length equals 16 residues. The V gene end was trimmed by 1 base and the J gene end by 5 bases; junction bases not matched to a gene: 6. Germline CDR1 reads LGHDT; CDR2 reads YNNKEL (reference sequence). V usage is TRBV3-1 and J usage is TRBJ2-1; 9 bases align to TRBD2. This receptor was taken from a human donor in good health. The chain's CDR3 is CASSQVSGRWDNEQFF. CDR3 DNA sequence: TGTGCCAGCAGCCAAGTTAGCGGGAGATGGGACAATGAGCAGTTCTTC.